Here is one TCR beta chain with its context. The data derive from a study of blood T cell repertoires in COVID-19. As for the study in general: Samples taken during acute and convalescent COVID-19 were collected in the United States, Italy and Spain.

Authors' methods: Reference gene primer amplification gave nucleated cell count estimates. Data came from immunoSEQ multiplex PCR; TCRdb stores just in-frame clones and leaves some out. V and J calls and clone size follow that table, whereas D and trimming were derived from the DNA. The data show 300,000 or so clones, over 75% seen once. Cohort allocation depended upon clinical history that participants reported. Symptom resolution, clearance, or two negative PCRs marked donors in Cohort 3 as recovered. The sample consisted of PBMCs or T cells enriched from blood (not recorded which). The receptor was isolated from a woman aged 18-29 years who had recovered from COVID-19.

This CDR3 is CASSSGGLGSDSNQPQHF. The CDR3 DNA sequence: TGTGCCAGCAGTTCCGGAGGCCTAGGCTCCGATAGCAATCAGCCCCAGCATTTT. The chain couples TRBV28 to TRBJ1-5; no clear D. V lost 4 bases and J 0 bases, leaving 19 bases between the germline ends. The germline CDR1 and CDR2 sequences are MDHEN and SYDVKM. The CDR3 totals 18 residues.